The next 24 T cell receptor beta chains were all read from a single sample in a study of shared clonotypes between healthy human individuals. TCRdb's copy holds only in-frame clones and misses some; the assay was immunoSEQ multiplex PCR. The profile shows about 1 million clones, approximately 68% of them singletons. Sequencing was carried out using memory CD4+ T cells sorted from blood. The subset denotes: CD45RA-negative fraction. The receptors were gathered from a man younger than 30 in good health.

The chain couples TRBV11-2 to TRBJ1-2, with D unresolved. This CDR3 region has 12 residues. From germline, CDR1 is SGHAT and CDR2 FQNNGV. V was pared by 8 bases and J by 8 bases, with 15 bases between. The CDR3 nucleotides read TGTGCCAGCGGGCTTAAGGGAGGCGGCTACACCTTC. This sequence encodes CASGLKGGGYTF.

The V call is TRBV19, the J call TRBJ1-1; tentatively, D is TRBD1 (6 bases). The V end lost 5 bases, the J end lost 1 base, and 14 bases lay between the germline ends. This CDR3 is built from 15 residues. The germline gives CDR1 LNHDA, CDR2 SQIVND (reference sequence). Here the CDR3 reads CASSFQGTANTEAFF. Written as DNA, the CDR3 is TGTGCCAGTAGTTTCCAGGGGACTGCGAACACTGAAGCTTTCTTT.

This clone was seen only a few times. V and J are TRBV10-2 and TRBJ2-7, with D unclear. CDR3 size: 12 residues. Trimming took off 5 bases at V and 9 bases at J, with 14 bases between the two ends. Germline-derived CDR1 and CDR2 are WSHSY and SAAADI. The DNA for the CDR3 is TGCGCCAGCAGTCAGGACCGGTTTGGGCAGTACTTC. Its protein is CASSQDRFGQYF.

Only a few counts were recorded for this clone. The chain recombines TRBV5-5 with TRBJ1-1; no clear D. The length of the CDR3 is 14 residues. Per germline, CDR1 SGHKS and CDR2 YYEKEE (reference sequence). Trimming took off 1 base at V and 1 base at J, with 8 bases between the two ends. The CDR3 loop is CASSLWNPNTEAFF. The CDR3 DNA reads TGTGCCAGCAGCTTGTGGAACCCGAACACTGAAGCTTTCTTT.

The rearrangement uses TRBV7-9 and TRBJ1-1, with D uncertain. Between the trimmed V and J ends, which lost 5 bases and 4 bases, there was a span of 8 bases. Germline CDR1 and CDR2: SEHNR and FQNEAQ (reference sequence). The length of the CDR3 is 12 residues. The CDR3 bases are TGTGCCAGCAGCCTACAGTCCACTGAAGCTTTCTTT. This sequence encodes CASSLQSTEAFF.

The rearrangement joins TRBV5-1 to TRBJ1-1; 8 nucleotides match TRBD1. CDR1 SGHRS and CDR2 YFSETQ come from the germline V gene. CDR3 length: 15 residues. Trimming cost V 4 bases and J 1 base; bases outside gene matches: 6. CDR3 DNA sequence: TGCGCCAGCAGCCCCTGGACAGGGCAGAACACTGAAGCTTTCTTT. This gives the protein CASSPWTGQNTEAFF.

A note on this clone: The sample carries other DNA sequences with the same CDR3. The CDR3 bases are TGTGCCAGCTCACCACCCGGCCCCTCCTACGAGCAGTACTTC. Its protein is CASSPPGPSYEQYF. This sequence joins TRBV18 and TRBJ2-7; D gene uncertain. This CDR3 contains 14 residues. Between the trimmed V and J ends, which lost 0 bases and 0 bases, there was a span of 6 bases. The germline V gene has CDR1 KGHSH and CDR2 LQKENI.

This chain uses TRBV29-1 with TRBJ2-7, with 11 bases aligning to TRBD1. Germline lookup yields CDR1 SQVTM and CDR2 ANQGSEA. The length of the CDR3 is 13 residues. V lost 1 base to trimming and J lost 6 bases; unmatched junction nucleotides: 2. The CDR3, as DNA: TGCAGCGTTGAAGGGGACAGGGGGATCGAGCAGTACTTC. Protein: CSVEGDRGIEQYF.

The CDR3 sequence is CASSLSIISNQPQHF. CDR3 coding DNA: TGTGCCAGCAGCTTATCCATAATTAGCAATCAGCCCCAGCATTTT. This chain joins TRBV5-8 and TRBJ1-5; D gene unclear. Deletions cut 2 bases from V and 0 bases from J, with 9 bases between. The CDR3 loop spans 15 amino acids. The germline CDR1 and CDR2 sequences are SGHTS and YDEGEE.

V gene TRBV19 combines with J gene TRBJ1-6; tentative D call: TRBD1 (5 bases). This CDR3 is built from 16 residues. With 4 bases removed from V and 6 bases from J, the gap between germline ends came to 16 bases. Germline loops: CDR1 LNHDA, CDR2 SQIVND (reference sequence). For the CDR3, the DNA is TGTGCCAGTAGTACAGATCCAGGGTTGAGTAATTCACCCCTCCACTTT. This codes for CASSTDPGLSNSPLHF.

The table lists this clone with a few counts. J is TRBJ2-3 and V is TRBV9; D not resolved. This CDR3 comprises 12 residues. CDR1 is SGDLS, CDR2 YYNGEE, per germline. V was trimmed by 0 bases and J by 6 bases, leaving 5 bases between them. This CDR3 reads CASSVALDTQYF. The CDR3 region has the DNA TGTGCCAGCAGCGTAGCTCTGGATACGCAGTATTTT.

This clone came up once. This chain joins TRBV5-1 and TRBJ2-1, with 11 bases aligning to TRBD2. The V segment lost 5 bases and the J segment 2 bases; nucleotides outside the gene matches: 6. The CDR3 length is 16 residues. Germline-derived CDR1 and CDR2 are SGHRS and YFSETQ. The DNA of the CDR3 is TGCGCCAGCAGGGAGACTAGCGGGATCGCCTACAATGAGCAGTTCTTC. Its translation: CASRETSGIAYNEQFF.

V and J are TRBV11-2 and TRBJ2-1; 8 positions match TRBD1. This CDR3 comprises 17 residues. V lost 5 bases to trimming and J lost 5 bases; unmatched junction nucleotides: 14. CDR1 is SGHAT, CDR2 FQNNGV, per germline. CDR3 in amino acids: CASSPRQRTGFNNEQFF. The CDR3 DNA sequence: TGTGCCAGCAGCCCCCGCCAAAGGACAGGGTTCAACAATGAGCAGTTCTTC.

This sequence joins TRBV6-1 and TRBJ2-7, with D maybe TRBD1 (6 bases). This CDR3 is built from 14 residues. Germline loops: CDR1 MNHNS, CDR2 SASEGT. Trimming cost V 4 bases and J 6 bases, with 16 bases left between them. The CDR3 loop reads CASSVSNGQLEQYF. DNA for the CDR3: TGTGCCAGCAGTGTTTCGAACGGACAGCTCGAGCAGTACTTC.

The genes are TRBV5-1 and TRBJ2-7; 7 bases are a match to TRBD1. Losses at the gene ends were 4 bases for V and 0 bases for J; bases not matched to a gene: 4. CDR1 SGHRS and CDR2 YFSETQ come from the germline V gene. The CDR3 spans 14 residues. The CDR3 here is CASSLRTGSYEQYF. Written as DNA, the CDR3 is TGCGCCAGCAGCCTAAGGACAGGCTCCTACGAGCAGTACTTC.

This sequence joins TRBV5-1 and TRBJ1-3; no reliable D call. The CDR3 consists of 16 residues. Trimming pared 4 bases from V and 0 bases from J, leaving 14 bases between. CDR1 is SGHRS, CDR2 YFSETQ, per germline. Here the CDR3 DNA reads TGCGCCAGCAGCGATTCCGGACGGAGCTCTGGAAACACCATATATTTT. It yields the protein CASSDSGRSSGNTIYF.

Here the CDR3 DNA reads TGTGCCAGCAGCAGCCGGGACAGGGGCGACACCGGGGAGCTGTTTTTT. It codes for CASSSRDRGDTGELFF. V and J are TRBV14 and TRBJ2-2; 10 nucleotides agree with TRBD1. The CDR3 has 16 residues. Per the germline V gene, CDR1 is SGHDN and CDR2 is FVKESK. With V trimmed by 5 bases and J by 3 bases, 6 bases remained unmatched.

The chain carries TRBV19 and TRBJ2-2; D is unresolved. V was cut by 0 bases and J by 5 bases, with 7 bases left in between. CDR3 length: 14 residues. Per the germline V gene, CDR1 is LNHDA and CDR2 is SQIVND (reference sequence). CDR3: CASSIDPGTGELFF. The CDR3 nucleotides read TGTGCCAGTAGTATAGATCCCGGTACCGGGGAGCTGTTTTTT.

V is TRBV2 and J is TRBJ1-3; 10 bases are shared with TRBD1. This CDR3 is 16 amino acids long. CDR1 is SNHLY, CDR2 FYNNEI, per germline. Trimming at V came to 4 bases and at J to 1 base, leaving 4 bases not matched to a gene. In DNA form, the CDR3 reads TGTGCCAGCAGTGGGGGGGACAGGGGTTCTGGAAACACCATATATTTT. Translating it yields CASSGGDRGSGNTIYF.

Remarks on this clone: The same CDR3 also results from other DNA sequences found in this sample. CDR3: CASSREGYEQYF. The CDR3 nucleotides read TGCGCCAGCAGCCGCGAAGGCTACGAGCAGTACTTC. The V and J genes are TRBV5-1 and TRBJ2-7; D not resolved. Per the germline V gene, CDR1 is SGHRS and CDR2 is YFSETQ. The CDR3 is 12 residues long. V gave up 4 bases and J gave up 3 bases, with 8 bases separating them.

The chain employs TRBV7-2 and TRBJ2-7; D unclear. Germline V lookup: CDR1 SGHTA, CDR2 FQGNSA. The CDR3 has 13 amino acids. The V and J ends lost 5 bases and 6 bases respectively, with 14 bases between them. The CDR3 reads CASSIWVEFEQYF. The DNA of the CDR3 is TGTGCCAGCAGCATATGGGTTGAGTTCGAGCAGTACTTC.

The chain links TRBV10-3 to TRBJ1-1; D possibly corresponds to TRBD1 (5 bases). Germline values: CDR1 ENHRY, CDR2 SYGVKD. The V end was cut by 2 bases, the J end by 6 bases, with 13 bases between. There are 14 residues in the CDR3. The CDR3 DNA follows: TGTGCCATCAGTGAGATAGGGGCGGGCTCTGAAGCTTTCTTT. Residues: CAISEIGAGSEAFF.

The CDR3 DNA reads TGTGCCACCTCGACAGGGAAGAATCAGCCCCAGCATTTT. Protein product: CATSTGKNQPQHF. The chain is built from TRBV6-6 and TRBJ1-5; 7 positions match TRBD1. The CDR3 covers 13 residues. Unmatched junction bases numbered 7, after V lost 10 bases and J lost 4 bases. Per the germline V gene, CDR1 is MNHNY and CDR2 is SVGAGI (reference sequence).

This clone was counted a single time. The same CDR3 also results from other DNA sequences found in this sample. This chain links TRBV7-6 with TRBJ1-1, with D maybe TRBD1 (5 bases). CDR1 and CDR2 from the germline V gene are SGHVS and FNYEAQ. The CDR3 is 13 amino acids. With 4 bases removed from V and 1 base from J, the gap between germline ends came to 7 bases. CDR3: CASSSDTNTEAFF. In nucleotides, the CDR3 is TGTGCCAGCAGCTCGGACACGAACACTGAAGCTTTCTTT.